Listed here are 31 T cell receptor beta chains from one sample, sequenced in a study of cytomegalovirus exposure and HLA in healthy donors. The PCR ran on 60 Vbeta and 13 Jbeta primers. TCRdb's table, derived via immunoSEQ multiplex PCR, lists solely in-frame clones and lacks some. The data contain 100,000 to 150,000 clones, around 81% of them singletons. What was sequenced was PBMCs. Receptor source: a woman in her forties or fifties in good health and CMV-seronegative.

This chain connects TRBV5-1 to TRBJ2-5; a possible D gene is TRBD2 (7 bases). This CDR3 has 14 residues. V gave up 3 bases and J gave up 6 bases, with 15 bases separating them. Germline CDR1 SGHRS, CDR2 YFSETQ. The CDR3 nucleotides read TGCGCCAGCAGCTGGGGAGGGGGTGGACAGACCCAGTACTTC. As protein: CASSWGGGGQTQYF.

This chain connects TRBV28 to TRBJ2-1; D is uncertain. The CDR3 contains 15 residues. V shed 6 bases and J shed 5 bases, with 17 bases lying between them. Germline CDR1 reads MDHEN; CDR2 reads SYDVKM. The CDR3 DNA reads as TGTGCCAGCAGCCTCCTCCAACCTAAAAACAATGAGCAGTTCTTC. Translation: CASSLLQPKNNEQFF.

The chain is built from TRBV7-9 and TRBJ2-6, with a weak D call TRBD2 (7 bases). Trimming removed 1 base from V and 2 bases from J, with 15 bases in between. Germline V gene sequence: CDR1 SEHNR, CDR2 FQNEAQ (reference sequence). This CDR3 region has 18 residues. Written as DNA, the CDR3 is TGTGCCAGCAGCTTAGTCGAGGGGGGGGAGGCTGGGGCCAACGTCCTGACTTTC. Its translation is CASSLVEGGEAGANVLTF.

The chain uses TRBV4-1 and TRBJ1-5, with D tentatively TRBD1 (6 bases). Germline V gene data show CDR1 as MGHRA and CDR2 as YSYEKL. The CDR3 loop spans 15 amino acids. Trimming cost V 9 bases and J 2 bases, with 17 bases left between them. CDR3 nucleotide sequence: TGCGCCAGTGGACAGCTCGACGGGGGCAATCAGCCCCAGCATTTT. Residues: CASGQLDGGNQPQHF.

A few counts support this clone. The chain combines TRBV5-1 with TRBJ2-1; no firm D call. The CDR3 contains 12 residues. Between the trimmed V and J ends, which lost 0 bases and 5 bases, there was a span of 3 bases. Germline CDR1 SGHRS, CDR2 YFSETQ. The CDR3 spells CASSLVDNEQFF. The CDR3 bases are TGCGCCAGCAGCTTGGTCGACAATGAGCAGTTCTTC.

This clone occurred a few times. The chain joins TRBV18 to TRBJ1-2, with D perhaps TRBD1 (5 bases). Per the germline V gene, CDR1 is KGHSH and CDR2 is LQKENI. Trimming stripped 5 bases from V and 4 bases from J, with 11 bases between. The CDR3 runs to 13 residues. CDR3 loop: CASSTPGFYGYTF. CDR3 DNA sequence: TGTGCCAGCTCAACCCCAGGGTTCTATGGCTACACCTTC.

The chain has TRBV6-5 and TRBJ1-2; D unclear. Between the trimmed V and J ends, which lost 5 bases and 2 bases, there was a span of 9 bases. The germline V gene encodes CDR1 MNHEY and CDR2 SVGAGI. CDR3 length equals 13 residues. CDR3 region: CASSPPGNYGYTF. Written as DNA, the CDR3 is TGTGCCAGCAGTCCCCCGGGGAACTATGGCTACACCTTC.

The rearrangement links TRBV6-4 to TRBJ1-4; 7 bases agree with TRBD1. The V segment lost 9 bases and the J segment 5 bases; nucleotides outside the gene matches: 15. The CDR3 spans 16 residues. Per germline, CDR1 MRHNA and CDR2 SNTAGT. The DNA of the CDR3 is TGTGCCAGGGGGTGTTTCTACCAGGGGGTGAATGAAAAACTGTTTTTT. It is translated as CARGCFYQGVNEKLFF.

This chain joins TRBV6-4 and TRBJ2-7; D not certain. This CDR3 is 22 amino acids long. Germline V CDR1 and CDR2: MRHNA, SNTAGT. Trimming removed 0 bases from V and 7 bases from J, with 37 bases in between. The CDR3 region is CASSDSKLGRSDQLRELREQYV. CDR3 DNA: TGTGCCAGCAGTGACTCGAAATTAGGTAGGAGCGACCAGCTACGAGAGTTGAGGGAGCAGTACGTC.

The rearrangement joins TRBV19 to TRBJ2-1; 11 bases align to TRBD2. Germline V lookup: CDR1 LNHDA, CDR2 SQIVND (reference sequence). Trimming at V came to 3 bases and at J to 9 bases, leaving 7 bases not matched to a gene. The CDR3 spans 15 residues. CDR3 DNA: TGTGCCAGTAGTATCCTAGCGGGAGGACGGAGTGAGCAGTTCTTC. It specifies CASSILAGGRSEQFF.

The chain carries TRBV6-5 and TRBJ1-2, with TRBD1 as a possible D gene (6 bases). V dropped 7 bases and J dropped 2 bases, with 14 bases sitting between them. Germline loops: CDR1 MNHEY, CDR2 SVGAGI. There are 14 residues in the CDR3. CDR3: CASKLGASNYGYTF. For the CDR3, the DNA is TGTGCCAGCAAGCTGGGGGCATCGAACTATGGCTACACCTTC.

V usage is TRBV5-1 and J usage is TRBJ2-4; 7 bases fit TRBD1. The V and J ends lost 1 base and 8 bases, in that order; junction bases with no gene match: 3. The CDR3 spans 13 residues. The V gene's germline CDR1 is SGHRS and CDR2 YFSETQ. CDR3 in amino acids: CASSLNRGDIQYF. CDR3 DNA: TGCGCCAGCAGCTTGAACAGGGGTGACATTCAGTACTTC.

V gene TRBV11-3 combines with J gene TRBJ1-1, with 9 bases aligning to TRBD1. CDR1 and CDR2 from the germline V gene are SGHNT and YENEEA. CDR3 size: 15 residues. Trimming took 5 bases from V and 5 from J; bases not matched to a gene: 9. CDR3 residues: CASSLGTGGYTEAFF. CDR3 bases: TGTGCCAGCAGCCTCGGAACAGGGGGCTATACTGAAGCTTTCTTT.

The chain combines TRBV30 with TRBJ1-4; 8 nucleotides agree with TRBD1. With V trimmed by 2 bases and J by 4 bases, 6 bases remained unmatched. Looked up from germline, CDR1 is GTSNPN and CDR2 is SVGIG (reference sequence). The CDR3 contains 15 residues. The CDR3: CAWSSSTGVNEKLFF. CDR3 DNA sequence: TGTGCCTGGAGTTCATCGACAGGGGTTAATGAAAAACTGTTTTTT.

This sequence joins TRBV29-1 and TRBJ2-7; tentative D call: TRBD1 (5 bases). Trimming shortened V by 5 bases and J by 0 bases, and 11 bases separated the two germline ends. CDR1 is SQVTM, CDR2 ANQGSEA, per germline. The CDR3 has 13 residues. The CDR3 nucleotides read TGCAGCGTTAGTGACAGAACCTCCTACGAGCAGTACTTC. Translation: CSVSDRTSYEQYF.

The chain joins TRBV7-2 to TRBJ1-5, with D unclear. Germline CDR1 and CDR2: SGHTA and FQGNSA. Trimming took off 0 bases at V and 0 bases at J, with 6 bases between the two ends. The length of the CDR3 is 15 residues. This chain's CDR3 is CASSLARFSNQPQHF. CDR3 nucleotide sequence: TGTGCCAGCAGCTTAGCGAGGTTTAGCAATCAGCCCCAGCATTTT. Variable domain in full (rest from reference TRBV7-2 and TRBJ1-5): GAGVSQSPSNKVTEKGKDVELRCDPISGHTALYWYRQSLGQGLEFLIYFQGNSAPDKSGLPSDRFSAERTGGSVSTLTIQRTQQEDSAVYLCASSLARFSNQPQHFGDGTRLSIL.

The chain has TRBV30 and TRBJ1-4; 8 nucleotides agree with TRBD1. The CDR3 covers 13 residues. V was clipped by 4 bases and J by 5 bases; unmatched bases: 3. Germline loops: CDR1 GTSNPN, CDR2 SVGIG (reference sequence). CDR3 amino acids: CAWTGGQNEKLFF. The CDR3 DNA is TGTGCCTGGACAGGGGGCCAGAATGAAAAACTGTTTTTT.

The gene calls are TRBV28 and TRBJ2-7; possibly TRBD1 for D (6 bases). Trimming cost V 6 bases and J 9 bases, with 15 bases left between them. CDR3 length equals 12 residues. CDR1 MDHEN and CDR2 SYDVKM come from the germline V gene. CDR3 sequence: CASRTGNGWQYF. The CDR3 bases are TGTGCCAGCAGGACAGGAAACGGGTGGCAGTACTTC. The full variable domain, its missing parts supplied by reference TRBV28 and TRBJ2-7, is DVKVTQSSRYLVKRTGEKVFLECVQDMDHENMFWYRQDPGLGLRLIYFSYDVKMKEKGDIPEGYSVSREKKERFSLILESASTNQTSMYLCASRTGNGWQYFGPGTRLTVT.

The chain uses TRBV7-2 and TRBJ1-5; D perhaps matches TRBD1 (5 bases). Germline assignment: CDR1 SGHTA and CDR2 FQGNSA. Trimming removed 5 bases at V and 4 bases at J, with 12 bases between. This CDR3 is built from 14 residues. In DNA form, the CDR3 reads TGTGCCAGCAGCCAGGTGGGGGGAAATCAGCCCCAGCATTTT. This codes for CASSQVGGNQPQHF.

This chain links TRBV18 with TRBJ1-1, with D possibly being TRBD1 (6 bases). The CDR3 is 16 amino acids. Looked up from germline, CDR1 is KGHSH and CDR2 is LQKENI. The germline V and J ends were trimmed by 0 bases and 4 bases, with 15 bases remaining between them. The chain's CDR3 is CASSPPTTGLFTEAFF. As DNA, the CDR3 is TGTGCCAGCTCACCACCTACCACAGGGTTATTCACTGAAGCTTTCTTT.

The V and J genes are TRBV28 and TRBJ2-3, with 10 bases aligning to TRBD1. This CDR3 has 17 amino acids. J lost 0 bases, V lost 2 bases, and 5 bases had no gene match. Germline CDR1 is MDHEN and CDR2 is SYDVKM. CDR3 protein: CASSLSRTGGSTDTQYF. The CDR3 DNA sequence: TGTGCCAGCAGTTTAAGTCGGACAGGGGGAAGCACAGATACGCAGTATTTT. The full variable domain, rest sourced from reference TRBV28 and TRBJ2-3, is DVKVTQSSRYLVKRTGEKVFLECVQDMDHENMFWYRQDPGLGLRLIYFSYDVKMKEKGDIPEGYSVSREKKERFSLILESASTNQTSMYLCASSLSRTGGSTDTQYFGPGTRLTVL.

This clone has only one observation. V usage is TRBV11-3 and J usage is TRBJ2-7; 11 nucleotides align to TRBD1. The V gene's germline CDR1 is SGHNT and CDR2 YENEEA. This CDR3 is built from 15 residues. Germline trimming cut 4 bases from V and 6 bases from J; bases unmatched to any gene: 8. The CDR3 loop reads CASSSTGQGASEQYF. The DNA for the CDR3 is TGTGCCAGCAGCTCGACAGGACAGGGGGCGAGCGAGCAGTACTTC.

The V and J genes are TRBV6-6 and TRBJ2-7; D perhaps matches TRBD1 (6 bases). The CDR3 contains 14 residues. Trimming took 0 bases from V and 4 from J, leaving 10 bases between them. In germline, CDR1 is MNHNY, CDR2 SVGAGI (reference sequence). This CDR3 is CASSYSQGRYEQYF. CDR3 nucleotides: TGTGCCAGCAGTTACTCCCAGGGGAGATACGAGCAGTACTTC.

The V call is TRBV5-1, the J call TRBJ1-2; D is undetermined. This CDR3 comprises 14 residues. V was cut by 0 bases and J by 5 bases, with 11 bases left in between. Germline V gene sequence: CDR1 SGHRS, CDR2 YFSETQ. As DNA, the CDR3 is TGCGCCAGCAGCTTGGCCTTGGCAAGTTATGGCTACACCTTC. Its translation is CASSLALASYGYTF.

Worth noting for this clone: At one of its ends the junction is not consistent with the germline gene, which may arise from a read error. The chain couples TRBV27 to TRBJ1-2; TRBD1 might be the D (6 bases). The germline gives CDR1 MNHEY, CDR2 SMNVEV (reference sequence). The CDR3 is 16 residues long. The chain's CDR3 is CASGPSGGLANYGYPF. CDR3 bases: TGTGCCAGCGGCCCCTCGGGGGGGCTAGCTAACTATGGCTACCCCTTC.

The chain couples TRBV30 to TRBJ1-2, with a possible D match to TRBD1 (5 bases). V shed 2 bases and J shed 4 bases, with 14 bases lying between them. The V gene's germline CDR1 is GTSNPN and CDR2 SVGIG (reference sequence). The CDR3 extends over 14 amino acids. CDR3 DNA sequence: TGTGCCTGGAGTAGGAAGGGGCTATCCTATGGCTACACCTTC. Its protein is CAWSRKGLSYGYTF. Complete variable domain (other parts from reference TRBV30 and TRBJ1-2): SQTIHQWPATLVQPVGSPLSLECTVEGTSNPNLYWYRQAAGRGLQLLFYSVGIGQISSEVPQNLSASRPQDRQFILSSKKLLLSDSGFYLCAWSRKGLSYGYTFGSGTRLTVV.

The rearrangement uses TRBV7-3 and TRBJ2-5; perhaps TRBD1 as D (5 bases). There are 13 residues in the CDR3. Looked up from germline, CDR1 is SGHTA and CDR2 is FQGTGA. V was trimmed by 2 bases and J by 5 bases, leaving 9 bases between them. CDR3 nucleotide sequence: TGTGCCAGCAGCTTAGGGGCTATTGAGACCCAGTACTTC. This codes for CASSLGAIETQYF.

The CDR3 reads CSASFVGQESYNEQFF. The CDR3 nucleotides read TGCAGCGCCTCCTTCGTTGGACAGGAGTCCTACAATGAGCAGTTCTTC. The rearrangement links TRBV29-1 to TRBJ2-1, with 7 bases that match TRBD1. The CDR3 totals 16 residues. The J segment lost 1 base and the V segment lost 7 bases, leaving 13 bases of the junction unmatched. The V gene's germline CDR1 is SQVTM and CDR2 ANQGSEA.

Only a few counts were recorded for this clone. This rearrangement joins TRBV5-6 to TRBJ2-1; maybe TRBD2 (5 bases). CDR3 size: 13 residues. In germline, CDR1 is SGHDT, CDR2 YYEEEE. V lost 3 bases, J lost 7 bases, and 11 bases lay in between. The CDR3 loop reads CASSSVTGNEQFF. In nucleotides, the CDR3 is TGTGCCAGCAGCTCAGTGACGGGGAATGAGCAGTTCTTC.

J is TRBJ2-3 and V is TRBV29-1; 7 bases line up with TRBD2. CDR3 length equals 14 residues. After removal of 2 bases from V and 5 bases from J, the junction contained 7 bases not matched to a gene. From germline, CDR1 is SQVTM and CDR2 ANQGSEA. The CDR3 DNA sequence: TGCAGCGTTGAACAGGCGGGAGTGGGAGATACGCAGTATTTT. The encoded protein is CSVEQAGVGDTQYF.

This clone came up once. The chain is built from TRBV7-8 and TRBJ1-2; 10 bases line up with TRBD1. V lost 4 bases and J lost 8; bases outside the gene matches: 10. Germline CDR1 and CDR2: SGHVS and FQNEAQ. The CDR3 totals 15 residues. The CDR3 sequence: CASSSGTGEIHGYTF. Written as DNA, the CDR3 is TGTGCCAGCAGCTCAGGGACAGGGGAAATCCACGGCTACACCTTC. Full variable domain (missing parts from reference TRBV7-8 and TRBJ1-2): GAGVSQSPRYKVAKRGQDVALRCDPISGHVSLFWYQQALGQGPEFLTYFQNEAQLDKSGLPSDRFFAERPEGSVSTLKIQRTQQEDSAVYLCASSSGTGEIHGYTFGSGTRLTVV.